This T cell receptor (beta chain) was identified in a study of blood T cell repertoires in COVID-19. Assay: immunoSEQ multiplex PCR; the TCRdb copy retains only in-frame clones and omits some. The sample consists of 200,000 to 250,000 clones, around 83% of them appearing once. This clone was counted between two and nine times. V gave up 3 bases and J gave up 6 bases, with 17 bases separating them. The V gene's germline CDR1 is GTSNPN and CDR2 SVGIG (reference sequence). The CDR3 is made up of 14 amino acids. Input material: peripheral blood. The receptor's source is a woman in her fifties or sixties with acute or convalescent COVID-19. This chain uses TRBV30 with TRBJ1-2; D is unresolved. The CDR3 nucleotides read TGTGCCTGGAGGCCCCGTACGGTCGTGCATGGCTACACCTTC. The encoded protein is CAWRPRTVVHGYTF.